Following are 22 T cell receptor beta chains from one sample sequenced in a study of blood T cell repertoires in COVID-19. Sequenced by immunoSEQ multiplex PCR; TCRdb stores in-frame clones only, minus some. Seen here are around 250,000 clones, roughly 88% observed once, and the top ten hold under 3.5%. Sequences were obtained from peripheral blood. These receptors all stem from a woman aged 25 to 39 with active or convalescent COVID-19.

CDR3 sequence reads: CASSQTEVEAFF. The CDR3, as DNA: TGTGCCAGCAGCCAAACCGAGGTTGAAGCTTTCTTT. The rearrangement joins TRBV11-1 to TRBJ1-1, with D hard to call. The germline V gene has CDR1 SGHAT and CDR2 FQDESV (reference sequence). The ends were cut back, 5 bases at V and 7 bases at J, with 11 bases in the middle. This CDR3 has 12 amino acids.

The V gene is TRBV19, the J gene TRBJ1-5, with 11 bases aligning to TRBD1. The trim removed 6 bases at V and 4 bases at J, leaving 5 bases unmatched. CDR3 length equals 15 residues. Germline V gives CDR1 LNHDA, CDR2 SQIVND (reference sequence). CDR3 region: CASRPGQGANQPQHF. The CDR3 nucleotides read TGTGCCAGTAGGCCCGGACAGGGGGCGAATCAGCCCCAGCATTTT.

V is TRBV6-2 or TRBV6-3 and J is TRBJ1-1; D is possibly TRBD1 (5 bases). V was clipped by 0 bases and J by 10 bases, with 15 bases between them. The CDR3 runs to 14 residues. Germline V gene sequence: CDR1 MNHEY, CDR2 SVGEGT. CDR3 sequence reads: CASSYSRGARAAFF. In DNA, the CDR3 is TGTGCCAGCAGTTACTCACGAGGTGCCAGGGCAGCTTTCTTT.

The gene calls are TRBV2 and TRBJ2-3; D gene uncertain. The CDR3 consists of 15 residues. In germline, CDR1 is SNHLY, CDR2 FYNNEI. Trimming removed 2 bases at V and 0 bases at J, with 9 bases between. The CDR3 coding sequence is TGTGCCAGCAGTGAAACCCGGGTCAGCACAGATACGCAGTATTTT. Translated, it gives CASSETRVSTDTQYF.

The chain links TRBV27 to TRBJ2-5; a weak D match, TRBD2 (6 bases). The germline V gene has CDR1 MNHEY and CDR2 SMNVEV (reference sequence). V lost 6 bases to trimming and J lost 10 bases, with 15 bases between them. The CDR3 totals 12 residues. DNA of the CDR3: TGTGCCAGCAGCTCTGTACCGGGGGTCCAGTACTTC. Translated: CASSSVPGVQYF.

The chain joins TRBV27 to TRBJ1-5; D not resolved. Between the trimmed V and J ends, which lost 0 bases and 2 bases, there was a span of 8 bases. Germline V gene data show CDR1 as MNHEY and CDR2 as SMNVEV (reference sequence). This CDR3 spans 15 amino acids. The CDR3 DNA is TGTGCCAGCAGTTTATCCCGGGTAGGCAATCAGCCCCAGCATTTT. This sequence encodes CASSLSRVGNQPQHF.

The chain has TRBV11-3 and TRBJ1-1; TRBD1 might be the D (6 bases). Trimming took 5 bases from V and 2 from J, leaving 9 bases between them. This CDR3 is built from 13 residues. Germline CDR1 reads SGHNT; CDR2 reads YENEEA. The chain's CDR3 is CASSTQGNTEAFF. CDR3 nucleotide sequence: TGTGCCAGCAGCACACAGGGAAACACTGAAGCTTTCTTT.

Only one count was recorded for this clone. The CDR3 region is CASSLVGGAINQPQHF. The CDR3 bases are TGTGCCAGCAGCTTAGTCGGCGGGGCGATAAATCAGCCCCAGCATTTT. This chain uses TRBV7-2 with TRBJ1-5, with D perhaps TRBD1 (5 bases). The CDR3 has 16 amino acids. CDR1 SGHTA and CDR2 FQGNSA come from the germline V gene. V was clipped by 1 base and J by 4 bases, with 14 bases between them. The complete variable domain, with remaining parts taken from reference TRBV7-2 and TRBJ1-5, reads GAGVSQSPSNKVTEKGKDVELRCDPISGHTALYWYRQSLGQGLEFLIYFQGNSAPDKSGLPSDRFSAERTGGSVSTLTIQRTQQEDSAVYLCASSLVGGAINQPQHFGDGTRLSIL.

The chain has TRBV2 and TRBJ2-2; D gene ambiguous. CDR1 is SNHLY and CDR2 is FYNNEI in the germline V gene. V was trimmed by 3 bases and J by 4 bases, leaving 6 bases between them. This CDR3 has 13 residues. The DNA for the CDR3 is TGTGCCAGCAGTGAGAGTACCACCGGGGAGCTGTTTTTT. Translated, it gives CASSESTTGELFF.

The gene calls are TRBV29-1 and TRBJ2-1; 8 bases are a match to TRBD1. This CDR3 is built from 15 residues. After removal of 3 bases from V and 4 bases from J, the junction contained 8 bases not matched to a gene. The germline gives CDR1 SQVTM, CDR2 ANQGSEA. CDR3 sequence (DNA): TGCAGCGTTGAGGGCCAGGACAGGGAGTACAATGAGCAGTTCTTC. This gives the protein CSVEGQDREYNEQFF.

The chain combines TRBV7-3 with TRBJ1-1; no definite D call. This CDR3 is 16 amino acids long. Germline-derived CDR1 and CDR2 are SGHTA and FQGTGA. The V gene lost 2 bases and the J gene lost 5 bases, with 18 bases spanning the gap. The CDR3 sequence is CASSLERLGSGTEAFF. CDR3 coding DNA: TGTGCCAGCAGCTTAGAACGCCTAGGGTCGGGAACTGAAGCTTTCTTT.

The chain joins TRBV2 to TRBJ2-3; 12 bases are shared with TRBD2. J lost 2 bases, V lost 6 bases, and 3 bases had no gene match. The germline CDR1 and CDR2 sequences are SNHLY and FYNNEI. The CDR3 contains 15 residues. The CDR3 spells CASRLAGGTTDTQYF. CDR3 DNA: TGTGCCAGCAGGCTAGCGGGGGGGACCACAGATACGCAGTATTTT.

CDR3 sequence reads: CASSLRLRGDTDTQYF. The CDR3 nucleotides read TGTGCCAGCAGCTTACGCCTTCGGGGTGACACAGATACGCAGTATTTT. The J gene is TRBJ2-3, the V gene TRBV7-2; perhaps TRBD2 as D (5 bases). The CDR3 is made up of 16 amino acids. The V end was cut by 2 bases, the J end by 2 bases, with 14 bases between. Germline V gene data show CDR1 as SGHTA and CDR2 as FQGNSA.

The chain uses TRBV5-4 and TRBJ1-2; 9 bases map to TRBD1. This CDR3 has 15 residues. The germline V gene encodes CDR1 SGHNT and CDR2 YYREEE (reference sequence). After removal of 4 bases from V and 4 bases from J, the junction contained 8 bases not matched to a gene. The CDR3 sequence is CASSGGTGSGYGYTF. As DNA, the CDR3 is TGTGCCAGCAGCGGGGGGACAGGGAGCGGCTATGGCTACACCTTC.

This clone appeared once. The V call is TRBV7-3, the J call TRBJ2-6, with TRBD2 matching 9 bases. Losses at the gene ends were 0 bases for V and 0 bases for J; bases not matched to a gene: 12. This CDR3 is 21 amino acids long. In germline, CDR1 is SGHTA, CDR2 FQGTGA. The CDR3 DNA sequence: TGTGCCAGCAGCTTAACGGGCCTACTAGCGGGCCCATTCTCTGGGGCCAACGTCCTGACTTTC. It is translated as CASSLTGLLAGPFSGANVLTF. The full variable domain, completed using reference TRBV7-3 and TRBJ2-6, is GAGVSQTPSNKVTEKGKYVELRCDPISGHTALYWYRQSLGQGPEFLIYFQGTGAADDSGLPNDRFFAVRPEGSVSTLKIQRTERGDSAVYLCASSLTGLLAGPFSGANVLTFGAGSRLTVL.

This chain joins TRBV7-2 and TRBJ2-7; D is uncertain. Germline values: CDR1 SGHTA, CDR2 FQGNSA. V lost 4 bases and J 0 bases, leaving 7 bases between the germline ends. The CDR3 loop spans 13 amino acids. CDR3 bases: TGTGCCAGCAGCTCCTCTTCCTCCTACGAGCAGTACTTC. Its protein is CASSSSSSYEQYF.

The chain has TRBV5-5 and TRBJ2-3; D is perhaps TRBD1 (5 bases). The V end was cut by 2 bases, the J end by 7 bases, with 8 bases between. The CDR3 is 12 amino acids. Per germline, CDR1 SGHKS and CDR2 YYEKEE (reference sequence). CDR3 DNA sequence: TGTGCCAGCAGCTTCCAGGGCAATACGCAGTATTTT. This sequence encodes CASSFQGNTQYF. Drawing the rest from reference TRBV5-5 and TRBJ2-3, the complete variable domain is DAGVTQSPTHLIKTRGQQVTLRCSPISGHKSVSWYQQVLGQGPQFIFQYYEKEERGRGNFPDRFSARQFPNYSSELNVNALLLGDSALYLCASSFQGNTQYFGPGTRLTVL.

CDR3 sequence: CASSLKGSLASGDTEAFF. In DNA, the CDR3 is TGTGCCAGCAGCTTGAAGGGCAGCCTAGCTTCTGGGGACACTGAAGCTTTCTTT. The V call is TRBV5-6, the J call TRBJ1-1; no clear D. The CDR3 has 18 residues. Trimming removed 1 base from V and 3 bases from J, with 22 bases in between. Germline values: CDR1 SGHDT, CDR2 YYEEEE.

This rearrangement joins TRBV29-1 to TRBJ1-1; possible D gene TRBD1, 5 bases. V lost 4 bases and J 1 base, leaving 13 bases between the germline ends. CDR1 is SQVTM, CDR2 ANQGSEA, per germline. This CDR3 has 14 amino acids. CDR3 region: CSVVSRQPNTEAFF. Here the CDR3 DNA reads TGCAGCGTTGTTAGTAGACAGCCGAACACTGAAGCTTTCTTT.

V and J are TRBV9 and TRBJ1-3, with 7 bases matching TRBD1. The CDR3 loop spans 13 amino acids. V shed 5 bases, J shed 4 bases, and the junction held 3 bases outside the gene matches. Germline CDR1 is SGDLS and CDR2 is YYNGEE. The CDR3 sequence: CASRGGFGNTIYF. In nucleotides, the CDR3 is TGTGCCAGCAGAGGGGGCTTCGGAAACACCATATATTTT.

The rearrangement links TRBV7-2 to TRBJ1-2; 11 bases match TRBD1. This CDR3 contains 17 residues. Looked up from germline, CDR1 is SGHTA and CDR2 is FQGNSA. Trimming took 1 base from V and 5 from J; bases not matched to a gene: 9. CDR3: CASSLDGDRGKRYGYTF. The CDR3, as DNA: TGTGCCAGCAGCTTAGATGGGGACAGGGGGAAGAGGTATGGCTACACCTTC.

Only a few counts were recorded for this clone. V usage is TRBV7-2 and J usage is TRBJ1-6; no clear D. From germline, CDR1 is SGHTA and CDR2 FQGNSA. With 5 bases removed from V and 7 bases from J, the gap between germline ends came to 12 bases. CDR3 length equals 14 residues. The CDR3 DNA reads as TGTGCCAGCAGCCCTGGGCAGTGGAATTCACCCCTCCACTTT. It is translated as CASSPGQWNSPLHF.